This T cell receptor beta chain stems from a study of T cell clusters in autoimmune cytopenias. Study-wide context: Per sample, median TRB depth was about 51,000 reads, yielding a median roughly 2,200 distinct clonotypes.

Study conclusions and caveats: Active autoimmune hepatitis patients had approximately 3.2-fold fewer exclusive TRB clusters than healthy donors. TRB repertoire shifts in secondary cytopenia and chronic lymphocytic leukemia mostly reflected lymphoma, not autoimmunity.

Its frequency marks this clonotype as medium-sized. Antigen unknown. TRB was amplified from 250 ng of peripheral blood genomic DNA per sample. TRB rearrangements were amplified by touch-down multiplex PCR with mixed TRB-A/B primers. After re-calling the multiplex PCR reads, TCRdb lists one entry per CDR3 protein, DNA absent. The data include about 8,100 distinct CDR3 sequences; the top ten clones carry 6%. Germline V gene data show CDR1 as MNHEY and CDR2 as SVGAGI. The CDR3 is 14 amino acids. Material: peripheral blood. The V and J genes are TRBV6-5 and TRBJ2-5. This TCR was sampled from a human donor with an autoimmune cytopenia or autoimmune hepatitis (not recorded which). The CDR3 sequence: CASSYSGGKETQYF.